These 13 T cell receptor beta chains share one sample of origin, sequenced in a study of shared clonotypes between healthy human individuals. The data were produced by immunoSEQ multiplex PCR, yet TCRdb's version contains in-frame clones alone and is incomplete. The data contain some 2.4 million clones, 80% to 95% of them singletons. Source material: naive CD4+ T cells from PBMCs. Specified subset: CD45RA+ positively selected. The receptors shown here come from a man in his late teens or twenties in good health. Some clones in this sample may be carry-over from other donors' samples.

V is TRBV5-1 and J is TRBJ2-3; D unclear. V lost 1 base, J lost 5 bases, and 11 bases lay in between. Germline V gene lookup returns CDR1 SGHRS and CDR2 YFSETQ. The CDR3 spans 14 residues. The CDR3 is CASSLSAARDTQYF. DNA for the CDR3: TGCGCCAGCAGCTTGTCGGCTGCCAGAGATACGCAGTATTTT.

The rearrangement uses TRBV9 and TRBJ1-5, with D unclear. Trimming removed 0 bases at V and 5 bases at J, with 9 bases between. Looked up from germline, CDR1 is SGDLS and CDR2 is YYNGEE. The CDR3 consists of 14 residues. CDR3 in DNA: TGTGCCAGCAGCGTAGCCCCCCAGGATCAGCCCCAGCATTTT. Protein product: CASSVAPQDQPQHF.

The V call is TRBV27, the J call TRBJ1-2, with 8 bases that match TRBD1. The CDR3 has 16 residues. Germline loops: CDR1 MNHEY, CDR2 SMNVEV (reference sequence). V trimming: 3 bases; J trimming: 8 bases; junction bases outside the gene matches: 14. Written as DNA, the CDR3 is TGTGCCAGCAGTTTTGTAGTTGGACAGGGAATAGGAGGCTACACCTTC. Encoded protein: CASSFVVGQGIGGYTF.

The V gene is TRBV27, the J gene TRBJ1-2, with TRBD1 matching 9 bases. V dropped 5 bases and J dropped 0; count of bases not matched to a gene: 4. Germline V gene lookup returns CDR1 MNHEY and CDR2 SMNVEV (reference sequence). The CDR3 length is 15 residues. In DNA, the CDR3 is TGTGCCAGCAGTCTACAGGGGGCGGCTAACTATGGCTACACCTTC. Translated, it gives CASSLQGAANYGYTF.

This clone was picked up one time. The chain joins TRBV6-1 to TRBJ2-2; 11 positions match TRBD2. V lost 3 bases, J lost 6 bases, and 6 bases stayed unmatched. The CDR3 totals 16 residues. Germline-derived CDR1 and CDR2 are MNHNS and SASEGT. CDR3 region: CASSEVNSGRAGELFF. CDR3 DNA: TGTGCCAGCAGTGAGGTTAATAGCGGGAGGGCCGGGGAGCTGTTTTTT.

The J gene is TRBJ2-1, the V gene TRBV5-4; TRBD2 agrees at 9 bases. V shed 2 bases, J shed 3 bases, and the junction held 3 bases outside the gene matches. Germline assignment: CDR1 SGHNT and CDR2 YYREEE (reference sequence). This CDR3 spans 15 amino acids. In DNA, the CDR3 is TGTGCCAGCAGCTTAGTGACTAGCGGCTACAATGAGCAGTTCTTC. It translates to CASSLVTSGYNEQFF.

The J gene is TRBJ1-3, the V gene TRBV27; 8 nucleotides align to TRBD1. V lost 5 bases to trimming and J lost 7 bases; unmatched junction nucleotides: 7. Per germline, CDR1 MNHEY and CDR2 SMNVEV (reference sequence). This CDR3 is 14 amino acids long. The CDR3 DNA reads TGTGCCAGCAGTCGAAACAGGGGGGAGAACACCATATATTTT. This translates into CASSRNRGENTIYF.

The chain combines TRBV6-1 with TRBJ2-2; no clear D. Germline lookup yields CDR1 MNHNS and CDR2 SASEGT. The CDR3 has 15 amino acids. V lost 7 bases and J 7 bases, leaving 19 bases between the germline ends. This CDR3 reads CASTLVSGYIGELFF. The CDR3 DNA is TGTGCCAGCACCCTCGTCAGTGGGTACATCGGGGAGCTGTTTTTT.

The chain joins TRBV2 to TRBJ2-3; D is unclear. The CDR3 has 12 amino acids. The germline gives CDR1 SNHLY, CDR2 FYNNEI. Trimming removed 5 bases from V and 6 bases from J, with 9 bases in between. The DNA of the CDR3 is TGTGCCAGCAGTTCTCCAGCTGATACGCAGTATTTT. Encoded protein: CASSSPADTQYF.

This rearrangement joins TRBV10-3 to TRBJ2-5; 7 bases align to TRBD1. Germline V gives CDR1 ENHRY, CDR2 SYGVKD. V shed 11 bases and J 2 bases; nucleotides not matched to a gene: 5. The CDR3 is 12 amino acids. CDR3 residues: CASSQGQETQYF. In DNA form, the CDR3 reads TGTGCCTCCTCACAGGGGCAAGAGACCCAGTACTTC.

The genes are TRBV6-1 and TRBJ1-2; D ambiguous. The CDR3 spans 13 residues. Trimming pared 4 bases from V and 5 bases from J, leaving 11 bases between. Germline lookup yields CDR1 MNHNS and CDR2 SASEGT. CDR3 sequence reads: CASSASLYYGYTF. The DNA for the CDR3 is TGTGCCAGCAGTGCATCACTTTATTATGGCTACACCTTC.

V is TRBV7-3 and J is TRBJ2-3, with 8 bases matching TRBD2. With 5 bases clipped from V and 4 bases from J, the junction kept 11 bases outside the gene matches. The CDR3 covers 16 residues. Germline CDR1 and CDR2: SGHTA and FQGTGA. This chain's CDR3 is CASSVSGGGPPDTQYF. DNA of the CDR3: TGTGCCAGCAGCGTGAGCGGGGGAGGGCCCCCAGATACGCAGTATTTT.

This clone showed up just a few times. The chain has TRBV18 and TRBJ1-4, with D uncertain. The germline V and J ends were trimmed by 5 bases and 3 bases, with 10 bases remaining between them. CDR1 KGHSH and CDR2 LQKENI come from the germline V gene. The CDR3 is made up of 14 amino acids. The CDR3 bases are TGTGCCAGCTCAGAGGTCACTTCTAATGAAAAACTGTTTTTT. It codes for CASSEVTSNEKLFF.